One sample yielded the 22 T cell receptor beta chains listed below, sequenced in a study of blood T cell repertoires in COVID-19. Assay used: immunoSEQ multiplex PCR; TCRdb lists only in-frame clones, some missing. The sample has approximately 97,000 clones; around 87% are singletons. The sequenced sample consisted of peripheral blood. The receptor set was obtained from a woman between 45 and 65 years old with COVID-19, enrolled during active disease.

This clone is a singleton in its sample. The gene calls are TRBV7-7 and TRBJ2-1; TRBD1 matches 7 bases. CDR1 and CDR2 (germline): SSHAT, FNYEAQ (reference sequence). Trimming cost V 0 bases and J 7 bases; bases outside gene matches: 9. This CDR3 contains 16 residues. CDR3 coding DNA: TGTGCCAGCAGCTTAGCGTACAGGGGCGCCGGGAATGAGCAGTTCTTC. The encoded protein is CASSLAYRGAGNEQFF.

V and J are TRBV7-2 and TRBJ2-7, with TRBD2 as a possible D gene (5 bases). The germline V and J ends were trimmed by 7 bases and 0 bases, with 10 bases remaining between them. Germline V gives CDR1 SGHTA, CDR2 FQGNSA. This CDR3 spans 13 amino acids. The CDR3: CASISGNSYEQYF. The DNA of the CDR3 is TGTGCCAGCATATCGGGGAACTCCTACGAGCAGTACTTC.

This chain connects TRBV2 to TRBJ2-1; TRBD2 is a possible D gene (7 bases). There are 20 residues in the CDR3. Between the trimmed V and J ends, which lost 7 bases and 9 bases, there was a span of 37 bases. From germline, CDR1 is SNHLY and CDR2 FYNNEI. CDR3 region: CASMRGGLASGLGGFSEQFF. DNA for the CDR3: TGTGCCAGCATGAGGGGGGGTCTGGCGTCAGGACTAGGAGGTTTCAGTGAGCAGTTCTTC. Together with reference TRBV2 and TRBJ2-1, the CDR3 gives the full variable domain: EPEVTQTPSHQVTQMGQEVILRCVPISNHLYFYWYRQILGQKVEFLVSFYNNEISEKSEIFDDQFSVERPDGSNFTLKIRSTKLEDSAMYFCASMRGGLASGLGGFSEQFFGPGTRLTVL.

J is TRBJ1-6 and V is TRBV9; D not certain. The CDR3 sequence is 15 residues long. V was cut by 0 bases and J by 6 bases, with 10 bases left in between. Germline V gives CDR1 SGDLS, CDR2 YYNGEE. The CDR3 sequence: CASSVEPGGNSPLHF. The CDR3 nucleotides are TGTGCCAGCAGCGTAGAACCGGGAGGTAATTCACCCCTCCACTTT.

V usage is TRBV7-9 and J usage is TRBJ2-3; no firm D call. Germline loops: CDR1 SEHNR, CDR2 FQNEAQ (reference sequence). The CDR3 extends over 12 amino acids. The V end was cut by 3 bases, the J end by 2 bases, with 3 bases between. The CDR3 region has the DNA TGTGCCAGCAGCTTTATCACAGATACGCAGTATTTT. This sequence encodes CASSFITDTQYF.

The chain combines TRBV4-1 with TRBJ1-1; the D gene is possibly TRBD1 (5 bases). Germline CDR1 and CDR2: MGHRA and YSYEKL. V gave up 1 base and J gave up 3 bases, with 12 bases separating them. The CDR3 runs 15 residues. This CDR3 is CASSQADSLDTEAFF. CDR3 in DNA: TGCGCCAGCAGCCAAGCAGACAGCCTGGACACTGAAGCTTTCTTT.

This chain uses TRBV3-1 (or the pseudogene TRBV3-2) with TRBJ1-1, with 9 bases lining up with TRBD1. The CDR3 covers 14 residues. Unmatched junction bases numbered 6, after V lost 4 bases and J lost 6 bases. The germline V gene encodes CDR1 LGHDT and CDR2 YNNKEL (reference sequence). Here the CDR3 DNA reads TGTGCCAGCAGCCTAGGGACAGGGCGCGCTGAAGCTTTCTTT. Amino acids: CASSLGTGRAEAFF.

This chain uses TRBV7-8 with TRBJ2-3; D might be TRBD1 (6 bases). V was trimmed by 5 bases and J by 7 bases, leaving 10 bases between them. There are 12 residues in the CDR3. CDR1 is SGHVS, CDR2 FQNEAQ, per germline. This CDR3 is CASSLGTNTQYF. The CDR3 DNA is TGTGCCAGCAGCCTGGGGACAAATACGCAGTATTTT.

This clone was detected once. This chain joins TRBV7-3 and TRBJ2-7; D not certain. This CDR3 contains 15 residues. CDR1 is SGHTA and CDR2 is FQGTGA in the germline V gene. Trimming cost V 5 bases and J 0 bases, with 14 bases left between them. CDR3 DNA: TGTGCCAGCAGCGTAAATCCGGGTAGCTCCTACGAGCAGTACTTC. This encodes CASSVNPGSSYEQYF.

This sequence joins TRBV9 and TRBJ2-1, with D uncertain. Germline CDR1 and CDR2: SGDLS and YYNGEE. Trimming took 4 bases from V and 0 from J, leaving 11 bases between them. The CDR3 is 15 amino acids. The DNA of the CDR3 is TGTGCCAGCAGCCAAGACTCCGACTCCTACAATGAGCAGTTCTTC. It encodes CASSQDSDSYNEQFF.

The V and J genes are TRBV9 and TRBJ1-3; 9 bases are a match to TRBD1. The V gene end was trimmed by 5 bases and the J gene end by 12 bases; junction bases not matched to a gene: 15. Germline CDR1 SGDLS, CDR2 YYNGEE. The CDR3 consists of 15 residues. CDR3 amino acids: CASSINRDRALGIYF. CDR3 sequence (DNA): TGTGCCAGCAGTATAAACCGGGACAGGGCTTTGGGCATATATTTT.

The CDR3 DNA reads TGTGCCAGCAGGATGGCATCAAGCTCTGGAAACACCATATATTTT. It translates to CASRMASSSGNTIYF. The chain employs TRBV28 and TRBJ1-3; unclear D gene. Germline-derived CDR1 and CDR2 are MDHEN and SYDVKM. The CDR3 has 15 amino acids. V shed 6 bases and J shed 0 bases, with 12 bases lying between them.

The chain uses TRBV6-5 and TRBJ1-2; 9 nucleotides match TRBD1. The germline CDR1 and CDR2 sequences are MNHEY and SVGAGI. V was pared by 6 bases and J by 6 bases, with 5 bases of the junction left unmatched. The CDR3 consists of 13 residues. The CDR3 region is CASSQQGADGYTF. The CDR3 coding sequence is TGTGCCAGCAGCCAACAGGGGGCTGATGGCTACACCTTC.

The rearrangement uses TRBV28 and TRBJ2-7; a possible D gene is TRBD2 (5 bases). The CDR3 extends over 13 amino acids. Looked up from germline, CDR1 is MDHEN and CDR2 is SYDVKM. V lost 6 bases and J 2 bases, leaving 11 bases between the germline ends. The CDR3 sequence: CASRGAIPYEQYF. The CDR3 coding sequence is TGTGCCAGCAGGGGAGCGATCCCCTACGAGCAGTACTTC.

This sequence joins TRBV28 and TRBJ1-2; no firm D call. CDR3 length: 13 residues. V dropped 6 bases and J dropped 4 bases, with 12 bases sitting between them. Looked up from germline, CDR1 is MDHEN and CDR2 is SYDVKM. The CDR3 sequence: CASSPVRGYGYTF. The CDR3, as DNA: TGTGCCAGCAGCCCGGTCCGAGGCTATGGCTACACCTTC.

The V call is TRBV11-3, the J call TRBJ1-4; 7 nucleotides line up with TRBD1. Trimming cost V 3 bases and J 10 bases; bases outside gene matches: 5. Per germline, CDR1 SGHNT and CDR2 YENEEA. The CDR3 length is 13 residues. The CDR3 DNA reads as TGTGCCAGCAGCTTGCGACAGGGCGGAAAACTGTTTTTT. It translates to CASSLRQGGKLFF. The variable domain in full, with the rest retrieved from reference TRBV11-3 and TRBJ1-4, is EAGVVQSPRYKIIEKKQPVAFWCNPISGHNTLYWYLQNLGQGPELLIRYENEEAVDDSQLPKDRFSAERLKGVDSTLKIQPAELGDSAVYLCASSLRQGGKLFFGSGTQLSVL.

This chain joins TRBV4-3 and TRBJ2-2; 7 bases are a match to TRBD1. V trimming: 2 bases; J trimming: 6 bases; junction bases outside the gene matches: 6. Germline V gives CDR1 LGHNA, CDR2 YSLEER. This CDR3 is built from 15 residues. The CDR3 reads CASSQFNRGAGELFF. The CDR3 bases are TGCGCCAGCAGCCAATTTAACAGGGGCGCCGGGGAGCTGTTTTTT.

V is TRBV3-1 (or the pseudogene TRBV3-2) and J is TRBJ2-2; D perhaps matches TRBD1 (5 bases). Germline assignment: CDR1 LGHDT and CDR2 YNNKEL (reference sequence). Trimming shortened V by 8 bases and J by 1 base, and 11 bases separated the two germline ends. The CDR3 runs 14 residues. CDR3 in amino acids: CASGATGNTGELFF. CDR3 DNA: TGTGCCAGCGGAGCTACAGGGAACACCGGGGAGCTGTTTTTT.

This clone was observed a handful of times. The gene calls are TRBV2 and TRBJ1-1; 7 bases agree with TRBD1. Trimming took 5 bases from V and 0 from J; bases not matched to a gene: 6. This CDR3 comprises 15 residues. CDR1 is SNHLY, CDR2 FYNNEI, per germline. The DNA of the CDR3 is TGTGCCAGCAGTAACAGACAGGGACTGAACACTGAAGCTTTCTTT. As protein: CASSNRQGLNTEAFF.

This chain connects TRBV7-3 to TRBJ2-2; TRBD2 matches 12 bases. CDR1 SGHTA and CDR2 FQGTGA come from the germline V gene. The CDR3 sequence is 17 residues long. J gave up 4 bases and V 3 bases, and 6 bases lay outside the gene matches. This chain's CDR3 is CASSLYLAGGTTGELFF. CDR3 nucleotide sequence: TGTGCCAGCAGCTTGTACCTAGCGGGGGGGACCACCGGGGAGCTGTTTTTT.

This chain connects TRBV19 to TRBJ1-5; 7 bases align to TRBD1. The CDR3 is made up of 18 amino acids. Germline-derived CDR1 and CDR2 are LNHDA and SQIVND (reference sequence). J gave up 0 bases and V 3 bases, and 11 bases lay outside the gene matches. The CDR3 DNA reads TGTGCCAGTAGTATCATAGAGGGGGCGCGGGGTAGCAATCAGCCCCAGCATTTT. This encodes CASSIIEGARGSNQPQHF.

The genes are TRBV7-2 and TRBJ1-2; 8 bases align to TRBD1. CDR1 and CDR2 (germline): SGHTA, FQGNSA. The CDR3 totals 15 residues. V trimming: 5 bases; J trimming: 4 bases; junction bases outside the gene matches: 9. The CDR3: CASSVDRGVTYGYTF. CDR3 DNA: TGTGCCAGCAGCGTCGACAGGGGCGTTACCTATGGCTACACCTTC.